The 21 T cell receptor beta chains presented below share a single source sample, sequenced in a study of T cells in localized non-small cell lung cancer. Assay: immunoSEQ multiplex PCR; the TCRdb copy retains only in-frame clones and omits some. Counted here are around 26,000 clones, 85% to 90% occurring once; the ten biggest clones make up around 2.8%. Sequenced here: peripheral blood, sampled before any cancer treatment. These receptors were obtained from a woman aged 18-55 years with stage I lung adenocarcinoma.

This clone was recorded once. The CDR3 nucleotides read TGCGCCAGCAGCCAGGGACAGGCCGCCGACTACGAGCAGTACTTC. Translating it yields CASSQGQAADYEQYF. J is TRBJ2-7 and V is TRBV4-1, with TRBD1 identical over 8 bases. V shed 3 bases and J 3 bases; nucleotides not matched to a gene: 7. Germline CDR1 MGHRA, CDR2 YSYEKL. The CDR3 is 15 amino acids.

This chain joins TRBV11-2 and TRBJ2-3; D uncertain. V was trimmed by 0 bases and J by 2 bases, leaving 6 bases between them. There are 14 residues in the CDR3. Germline V gene sequence: CDR1 SGHAT, CDR2 FQNNGV. This CDR3 reads CASSLEQVTDTQYF. In DNA, the CDR3 is TGTGCCAGCAGCTTAGAGCAGGTCACAGATACGCAGTATTTT.

The V call is TRBV6-1, the J call TRBJ1-1; D may be TRBD1 (5 bases). CDR1 MNHNS and CDR2 SASEGT come from the germline V gene. This CDR3 is built from 16 residues. Trimming shortened V by 2 bases and J by 8 bases, and 21 bases separated the two germline ends. Here the CDR3 reads CASSEYPRGRGIEAFF. CDR3 nucleotides: TGTGCCAGCAGTGAATATCCCCGAGGGAGGGGAATAGAAGCTTTCTTT.

The J gene is TRBJ2-2, the V gene TRBV21-1; TRBD2, the D gene given by the table, was not confirmed from the DNA. TRBV21-1 is a documented pseudogene. The CDR3 is 17 amino acids. In DNA form, the CDR3 reads TGTGCCAGCAGCAAATACCCCTTACTAGCGAACACCGGGGAGCTGTTTTTT. It is translated as CASSKYPLLANTGELFF.

The genes are TRBV27 and TRBJ2-7, with 7 bases identical to TRBD1. Germline-derived CDR1 and CDR2 are MNHEY and SMNVEV (reference sequence). The CDR3 is 14 residues long. V was pared by 5 bases and J by 0 bases, with 4 bases of the junction left unmatched. The CDR3 bases are TGTGCCAGCAGTCCGGGACAGCTCTCCTACGAGCAGTACTTC. Translated: CASSPGQLSYEQYF.

This chain connects TRBV28 to TRBJ2-5; D possibly corresponds to TRBD2 (6 bases). This CDR3 spans 15 amino acids. Germline V gene data show CDR1 as MDHEN and CDR2 as SYDVKM. V lost 4 bases and J lost 3, with 15 bases in between. The CDR3 reads CASSSPHGGEETQYF. The CDR3 bases are TGTGCCAGCAGTTCCCCCCACGGGGGTGAAGAGACCCAGTACTTC.

This chain uses TRBV4-3 with TRBJ2-6, with D maybe TRBD2 (5 bases). The V and J ends lost 2 bases and 0 bases respectively, with 20 bases between them. This CDR3 spans 20 amino acids. Germline V gene lookup returns CDR1 LGHNA and CDR2 YSLEER. CDR3 protein: CASSQKREESLSSGANVLTF. As DNA, the CDR3 is TGCGCCAGCAGCCAAAAGAGGGAAGAAAGTTTAAGCTCTGGGGCCAACGTCCTGACTTTC.

The rearrangement links TRBV11-3 to TRBJ2-3, with a tentative D call TRBD2 (6 bases). V lost 3 bases, J lost 0 bases, and 10 bases lay in between. Germline V CDR1 and CDR2: SGHNT, YENEEA. This CDR3 has 15 residues. CDR3 DNA: TGTGCCAGCAGCTTGGGGGGATCTAGCACAGATACGCAGTATTTT. Translation gives CASSLGGSSTDTQYF.

The J gene is TRBJ2-1, the V gene TRBV29-1, with TRBD2 matching 11 bases. Germline CDR1 is SQVTM and CDR2 is ANQGSEA. The V gene end was trimmed by 1 base and the J gene end by 3 bases; junction bases not matched to a gene: 8. The CDR3 runs to 17 residues. The CDR3 is CSVEGLAGPPIYNEQFF. In DNA form, the CDR3 reads TGCAGCGTTGAAGGACTAGCGGGACCTCCCATCTACAATGAGCAGTTCTTC.

Comment on this clone: One end of the junction fails to match germline, which may point to a read error. The chain recombines TRBV5-1 with TRBJ1-5, with a tentative D call TRBD1 (6 bases). The CDR3 runs to 15 residues. The germline V gene has CDR1 SGHRS and CDR2 YFSETQ. The CDR3 protein is CASRLDSSPNQPQHF. The CDR3 bases are TGCGCCAGCAGATTGGACAGCAGCCCCAATCAGCCCCAGCATTTT.

The chain links TRBV7-9 to TRBJ2-5; 7 nucleotides line up with TRBD1. The CDR3 loop spans 15 amino acids. The junction had 9 bases not matched to a gene; V was cut back by 4 bases and J by 4 bases. CDR1 and CDR2 (germline): SEHNR, FQNEAQ (reference sequence). The CDR3 here is CASSWGTVGTETQYF. CDR3 coding DNA: TGTGCCAGCAGCTGGGGGACAGTGGGGACAGAGACCCAGTACTTC.

The chain employs TRBV19 and TRBJ2-2; the D is unclear. Trimming took 5 bases from V and 2 from J, leaving 6 bases between them. This CDR3 spans 13 amino acids. CDR1 LNHDA and CDR2 SQIVND come from the germline V gene (reference sequence). Here the CDR3 reads CASSHPNTGELFF. In DNA, the CDR3 is TGTGCCAGTAGTCATCCTAACACCGGGGAGCTGTTTTTT.

The chain has TRBV2 and TRBJ1-1; 7 positions agree with TRBD1. Losses at the gene ends were 2 bases for V and 7 bases for J; bases not matched to a gene: 10. CDR1 and CDR2 from the germline V gene are SNHLY and FYNNEI. The CDR3 is made up of 15 amino acids. Written as DNA, the CDR3 is TGTGCCAGCAGTGAAAGTGGACAGGATCTCGGTGAAGCTTTCTTT. Protein: CASSESGQDLGEAFF.

This clone was picked up one time. This chain connects TRBV7-2 to TRBJ1-1; D unresolved. Looked up from germline, CDR1 is SGHTA and CDR2 is FQGNSA. This CDR3 is 15 amino acids long. The V gene lost 2 bases and the J gene lost 0 bases, with 10 bases spanning the gap. Written as DNA, the CDR3 is TGTGCCAGCAGCTTATCGCGAACGATGAACACTGAAGCTTTCTTT. It codes for CASSLSRTMNTEAFF.

The chain couples TRBV11-2 to TRBJ1-1; TRBD1 is a possible D gene (5 bases). This CDR3 has 13 amino acids. Per germline, CDR1 SGHAT and CDR2 FQNNGV. Trimming removed 0 bases at V and 6 bases at J, with 8 bases between. CDR3 sequence (DNA): TGTGCCAGCAGCTTAGAACCAGGGCCTGAAGCTTTCTTT. Translated: CASSLEPGPEAFF.

The V and J genes are TRBV28 and TRBJ1-2, with D uncertain. The V gene's germline CDR1 is MDHEN and CDR2 SYDVKM. The V end lost 5 bases, the J end lost 2 bases, and 9 bases lay between the germline ends. This CDR3 comprises 13 residues. The CDR3 is CASSSLLNYGYTF. The CDR3 DNA follows: TGTGCCAGCAGTAGCCTTTTGAACTATGGCTACACCTTC.

The chain couples TRBV28 to TRBJ2-2; D is uncertain. Looked up from germline, CDR1 is MDHEN and CDR2 is SYDVKM. The CDR3 consists of 12 residues. Trimming took 2 bases from V and 9 from J, leaving 7 bases between them. CDR3 nucleotides: TGTGCCAGCAGTTTAGGGCCTCGGGAGCTGTTTTTT. Protein: CASSLGPRELFF. Complete variable domain (other parts from reference TRBV28 and TRBJ2-2): DVKVTQSSRYLVKRTGEKVFLECVQDMDHENMFWYRQDPGLGLRLIYFSYDVKMKEKGDIPEGYSVSREKKERFSLILESASTNQTSMYLCASSLGPRELFFGEGSRLTVL.

This chain joins TRBV6-5 and TRBJ1-1; D is uncertain. The CDR3 sequence is 15 residues long. Deletions cut 2 bases from V and 11 bases from J, with 21 bases between. From germline, CDR1 is MNHEY and CDR2 SVGAGI. CDR3 loop: CASSYPPDGGSEAFF. In nucleotides, the CDR3 is TGTGCCAGCAGTTACCCCCCGGACGGTGGTAGCGAGGCTTTCTTT.

The gene calls are TRBV6-5 and TRBJ1-3; D may be TRBD1 (5 bases). Trimming pared 5 bases from V and 0 bases from J, leaving 8 bases between. The CDR3 extends over 14 amino acids. Germline V gene lookup returns CDR1 MNHEY and CDR2 SVGAGI. Here the CDR3 reads CASSLDSSGNTIYF. The CDR3 DNA reads TGTGCCAGCAGTCTTGACAGCTCTGGAAACACCATATATTTT.

The chain couples TRBV19 to TRBJ1-2; the D gene is possibly TRBD1 (5 bases). This CDR3 is built from 17 residues. The germline gives CDR1 LNHDA, CDR2 SQIVND (reference sequence). Trimming cost V 5 bases and J 0 bases, with 19 bases left between them. CDR3 protein: CASSGTGTVKANYGYTF. DNA for the CDR3: TGTGCCAGTAGTGGAACCGGGACGGTTAAAGCTAACTATGGCTACACCTTC.

The chain is built from TRBV5-1 and TRBJ1-2; 7 positions agree with TRBD1. The CDR3 contains 13 residues. Germline CDR1 reads SGHRS; CDR2 reads YFSETQ. Trimming took 4 bases from V and 6 from J; bases not matched to a gene: 6. This CDR3 is CASSIGTANGYTF. The CDR3 region has the DNA TGCGCCAGCAGCATAGGGACAGCTAATGGCTACACCTTC.